This TCR beta chain was sequenced during a study of blood T cell repertoires in COVID-19. Study background: The origin of the acute and convalescent COVID-19 samples was the United States, Italy and Spain.

The protocol was immunoSEQ multiplex PCR, while the TCRdb copy is restricted to in-frame clones and leaves out a portion. The table includes roughly 190,000 clones, approximately 80% detected once. From germline, CDR1 is SGDLS and CDR2 YYNGEE. The CDR3 length is 13 residues. V lost 0 bases to trimming and J lost 6 bases, with 9 bases between them. Enrolled during active infection, Seattle patients were then followed longitudinally. This TCR came from a woman aged 40-49 years with COVID-19, enrolled during active disease. Sequenced sample: peripheral blood. V and J are TRBV9 and TRBJ1-2; perhaps TRBD1 as D (5 bases). The CDR3 coding sequence is TGTGCCAGCAGCGTAGCGCAGGGTAATGGCTACACCTTC. Its protein product is CASSVAQGNGYTF.